This T cell receptor (beta chain) was sequenced for a study of OX40 agonist ivuxolimab in advanced cancers. Generated by immunoSEQ multiplex PCR, the TCRdb table keeps only in-frame clones and is missing some. Among tens of thousands of clones listed, roughly 80% were seen once. Germline V gene data show CDR1 as SGHVS and CDR2 as FNYEAQ. The CDR3 has 15 amino acids. After removal of 1 base from V and 2 bases from J, the junction contained 3 bases not matched to a gene. The J gene is TRBJ2-7, the V gene TRBV7-6, with 9 positions matching TRBD1. This TCR was recovered from an adult with an advanced solid tumor such as melanoma, head and neck, liver or kidney cancer. Sequencing was performed on CD4+ or CD8+ T cells sorted from blood, taken in a trial of the OX40 agonist ivuxolimab. CDR3 in amino acids: CASSLGDRATYEQYF. The CDR3 DNA follows: TGTGCCAGCAGCTTAGGGGACAGGGCAACCTACGAGCAGTACTTC. Supplemented by reference TRBV7-6 and TRBJ2-7, the full variable domain reads GAGVSQSPRYKVTKRGQDVALRCDPISGHVSLYWYRQALGQGPEFLTYFNYEAQQDKSGLPNDRFSAERPEGSISTLTIQRTEQRDSAMYRCASSLGDRATYEQYFGPGTRLTVT.